Presented here are 13 T cell receptor beta chains from one specimen sequenced in a study of blood T cell repertoires in COVID-19. TCRdb keeps only in-frame clones here, not all; method: immunoSEQ multiplex PCR. The sample holds more than 200,000 clones, 70% to 90% seen once. What was sequenced was peripheral blood. The receptor source for this set is a middle-aged woman who had recovered from COVID-19.

J is TRBJ1-4 and V is TRBV7-9, with TRBD1 matching 8 bases. This CDR3 is built from 16 residues. Germline V gene sequence: CDR1 SEHNR, CDR2 FQNEAQ (reference sequence). The V and J ends lost 5 bases and 2 bases, in that order; junction bases with no gene match: 7. The CDR3 DNA reads TGTGCCAGCAGCCTACGGACAGGGTCTACTAATGAAAAACTGTTTTTT. This codes for CASSLRTGSTNEKLFF.

This clone has a single count. The chain's CDR3 is CASSSRQVQETQYF. CDR3 nucleotides: TGTGCCAGCAGCTCCAGACAGGTGCAAGAGACCCAGTACTTC. J is TRBJ2-5 and V is TRBV7-2; D might be TRBD1 (6 bases). CDR3 size: 14 residues. The V end was cut by 4 bases, the J end by 2 bases, with 11 bases between. The germline gives CDR1 SGHTA, CDR2 FQGNSA.

The chain uses TRBV19 and TRBJ2-5; 11 positions agree with TRBD1. J gave up 7 bases and V 5 bases, and 12 bases lay outside the gene matches. The length of the CDR3 is 16 residues. Germline V gives CDR1 LNHDA, CDR2 SQIVND (reference sequence). The CDR3 loop reads CASSARTGGAGGTQYF. DNA for the CDR3: TGTGCCAGTAGTGCACGGACAGGGGGCGCCGGAGGGACCCAGTACTTC. The full variable domain, in which reference TRBV19 and TRBJ2-5 provide the parts outside the CDR3, is DGGITQSPKYLFRKEGQNVTLSCEQNLNHDAMYWYRQDPGQGLRLIYYSQIVNDFQKGDIAEGYSVSREKKESFPLTVTSAQKNPTAFYLCASSARTGGAGGTQYFGPGTRLLVL.

V and J are TRBV11-2 and TRBJ2-7, with D perhaps matching TRBD1 (5 bases). This CDR3 region has 15 residues. The germline V gene has CDR1 SGHAT and CDR2 FQNNGV. Between the trimmed V and J ends, which lost 5 bases and 0 bases, there was a span of 14 bases. The CDR3 nucleotides read TGTGCCAGCAGCCCGGGCTACAGGAGCTCCTACGAGCAGTACTTC. Residues: CASSPGYRSSYEQYF.

Only a few counts were recorded for this clone. The chain carries TRBV7-9 and TRBJ1-2; TRBD1 agrees at 12 bases. Trimming removed 5 bases from V and 9 bases from J; junction bases left unmatched: 10. The germline V gene encodes CDR1 SEHNR and CDR2 FQNEAQ (reference sequence). The length of the CDR3 is 15 residues. The CDR3: CASSPGGQGAPSYTF. The CDR3 DNA sequence: TGTGCCAGCAGCCCAGGGGGACAGGGGGCACCGAGCTACACCTTC.

V is TRBV7-9 and J is TRBJ2-1, with TRBD1 as a possible D gene (5 bases). CDR1 SEHNR and CDR2 FQNEAQ come from the germline V gene (reference sequence). V was cut by 5 bases and J by 7 bases, with 15 bases left in between. The CDR3 is made up of 14 amino acids. The CDR3 coding sequence is TGTGCCAGCAGCCCGGCCCCAGGGTGGAATGAGCAGTTCTTC. As protein: CASSPAPGWNEQFF.

The V call is TRBV9, the J call TRBJ1-2, with D maybe TRBD1 (6 bases). The CDR3 is 15 residues long. Per the germline V gene, CDR1 is SGDLS and CDR2 is YYNGEE. V lost 0 bases and J 8 bases, leaving 17 bases between the germline ends. In DNA, the CDR3 is TGTGCCAGCAGCGTAGCTTTACCAGGGGAAGGCGGCTACACCTTC. Residues: CASSVALPGEGGYTF.

This chain joins TRBV18 and TRBJ2-7; tentative D call: TRBD2 (6 bases). The CDR3 totals 13 residues. The V end lost 3 bases, the J end lost 4 bases, and 10 bases lay between the germline ends. Germline CDR1 and CDR2: KGHSH and LQKENI. As DNA, the CDR3 is TGTGCCAGCTCACCGGAGGGCTGGTACGAGCAGTACTTC. This encodes CASSPEGWYEQYF.

V gene TRBV11-2 combines with J gene TRBJ1-4; TRBD1 matches at 9 bases. The CDR3 extends over 14 amino acids. CDR1 and CDR2 from the germline V gene are SGHAT and FQNNGV. With V trimmed by 5 bases and J by 4 bases, 2 bases remained unmatched. The CDR3 nucleotides are TGTGCCAGCAGCCAGGACAGGGGTAATGAAAAACTGTTTTTT. Translation: CASSQDRGNEKLFF.

This clone appeared once. The chain employs TRBV7-9 and TRBJ2-1; 16 bases fit TRBD2. The CDR3 spans 16 residues. V shed 4 bases and J 12 bases; nucleotides not matched to a gene: 9. The germline V gene encodes CDR1 SEHNR and CDR2 FQNEAQ (reference sequence). The CDR3 DNA is TGTGCCAGCAGCTCTCCGGGACTAGCGGGGGGGAGGGTGCAGTTCTTC. It codes for CASSSPGLAGGRVQFF.

The V call is TRBV19, the J call TRBJ2-6, with D uncertain. The CDR3 has 16 residues. V dropped 5 bases and J dropped 0 bases, with 11 bases sitting between them. Germline V gene data show CDR1 as LNHDA and CDR2 as SQIVND (reference sequence). The CDR3, as DNA: TGTGCCAGTAGTCCCCGTCGAGCCTCTGGGGCCAACGTCCTGACTTTC. Residues: CASSPRRASGANVLTF.

The rearrangement links TRBV6-5 to TRBJ2-2; possibly TRBD2 for D (6 bases). The CDR3 contains 13 residues. The germline V and J ends were trimmed by 6 bases and 5 bases, with 10 bases remaining between them. The V gene's germline CDR1 is MNHEY and CDR2 SVGAGI. The CDR3 here is CASSAGWTGELFF. In DNA, the CDR3 is TGTGCCAGCAGCGCGGGGTGGACCGGGGAGCTGTTTTTT.

This chain joins TRBV7-2 and TRBJ2-5; TRBD2 matches at 10 bases. This CDR3 region has 18 residues. CDR1 and CDR2 from the germline V gene are SGHTA and FQGNSA. J gave up 7 bases and V 1 base, and 15 bases lay outside the gene matches. CDR3 bases: TGTGCCAGCAGCTTAGAGCCCCCCCTAGCGGGAGCCCGGGGGACCCAGTACTTC. It codes for CASSLEPPLAGARGTQYF.